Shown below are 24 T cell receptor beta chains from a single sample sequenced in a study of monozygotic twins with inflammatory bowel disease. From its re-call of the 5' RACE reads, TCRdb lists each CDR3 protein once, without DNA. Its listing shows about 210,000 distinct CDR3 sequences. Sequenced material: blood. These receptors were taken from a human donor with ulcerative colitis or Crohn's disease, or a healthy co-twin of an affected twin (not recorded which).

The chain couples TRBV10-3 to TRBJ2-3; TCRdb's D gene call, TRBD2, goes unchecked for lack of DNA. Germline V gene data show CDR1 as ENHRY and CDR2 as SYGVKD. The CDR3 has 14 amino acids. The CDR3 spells CATLPRVETDTQYF.

This chain's CDR3 is CASRPEGTGFAGELFF. V gene TRBV5-1 combines with J gene TRBJ2-2; the D call of TRBD1 rests on TCRdb alone, since no DNA is present to check it. CDR3 length: 16 residues. CDR1 is SGHRS, CDR2 YFSETQ, per germline.

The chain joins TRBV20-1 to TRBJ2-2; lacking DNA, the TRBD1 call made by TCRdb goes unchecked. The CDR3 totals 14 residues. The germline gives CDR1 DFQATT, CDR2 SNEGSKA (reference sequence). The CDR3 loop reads CSARQGSNTRELFF.

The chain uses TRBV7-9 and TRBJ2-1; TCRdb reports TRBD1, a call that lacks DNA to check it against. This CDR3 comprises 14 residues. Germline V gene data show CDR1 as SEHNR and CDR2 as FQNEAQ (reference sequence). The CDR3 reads CASSFGGLNNEQFF.

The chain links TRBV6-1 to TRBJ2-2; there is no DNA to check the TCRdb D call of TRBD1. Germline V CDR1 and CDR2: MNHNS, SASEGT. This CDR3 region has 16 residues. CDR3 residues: CASSLTGRPNTGELFF.

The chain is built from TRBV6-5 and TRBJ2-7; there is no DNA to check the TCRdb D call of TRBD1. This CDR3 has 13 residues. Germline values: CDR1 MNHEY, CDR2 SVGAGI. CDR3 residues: CASSYSVQGEQYF.

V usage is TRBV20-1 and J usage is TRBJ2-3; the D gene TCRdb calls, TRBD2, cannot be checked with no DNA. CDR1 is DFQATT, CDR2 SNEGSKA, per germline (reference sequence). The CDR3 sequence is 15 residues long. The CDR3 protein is CSAKYSGEGTDTQYF.

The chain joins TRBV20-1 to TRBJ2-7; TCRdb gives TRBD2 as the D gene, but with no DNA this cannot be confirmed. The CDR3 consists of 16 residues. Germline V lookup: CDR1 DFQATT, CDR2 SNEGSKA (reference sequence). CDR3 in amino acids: CSASSGGQTDSYEQYF.

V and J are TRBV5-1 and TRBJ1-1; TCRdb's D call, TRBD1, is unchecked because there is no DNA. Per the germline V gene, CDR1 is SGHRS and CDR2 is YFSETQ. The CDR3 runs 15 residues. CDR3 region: CASSPGGQGNTEAFF.

The chain's CDR3 is CASSLDPSWGVTGELFF. The genes are TRBV5-5 and TRBJ2-2; TCRdb lists TRBD1, though no DNA is available to test this call. Germline V CDR1 and CDR2: SGHKS, YYEKEE (reference sequence). The CDR3 consists of 17 residues.

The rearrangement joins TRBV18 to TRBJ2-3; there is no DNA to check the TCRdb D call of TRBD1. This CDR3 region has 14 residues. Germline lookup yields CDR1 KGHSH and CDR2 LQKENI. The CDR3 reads CASAPLGSTDTQYF.

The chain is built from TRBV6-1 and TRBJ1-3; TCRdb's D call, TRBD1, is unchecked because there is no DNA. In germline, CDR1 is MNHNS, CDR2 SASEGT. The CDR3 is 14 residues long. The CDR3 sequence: CASSPTGYGNTIYF.

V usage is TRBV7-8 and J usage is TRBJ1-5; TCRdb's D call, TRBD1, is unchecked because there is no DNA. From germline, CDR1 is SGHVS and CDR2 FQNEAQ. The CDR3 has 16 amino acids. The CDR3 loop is CASSLGTGNSNQPQHF.

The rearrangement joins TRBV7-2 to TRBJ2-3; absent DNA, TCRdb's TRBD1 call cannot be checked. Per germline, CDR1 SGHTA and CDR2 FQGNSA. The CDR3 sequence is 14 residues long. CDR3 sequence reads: CASSLRDYTDTQYF.

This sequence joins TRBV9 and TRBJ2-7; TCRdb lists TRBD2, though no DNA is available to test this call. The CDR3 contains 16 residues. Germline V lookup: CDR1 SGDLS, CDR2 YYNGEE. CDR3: CASSSTTSASSYEQYF.

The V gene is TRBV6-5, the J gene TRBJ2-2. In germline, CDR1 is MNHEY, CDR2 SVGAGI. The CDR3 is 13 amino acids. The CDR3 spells CASSYTYTGELFF.

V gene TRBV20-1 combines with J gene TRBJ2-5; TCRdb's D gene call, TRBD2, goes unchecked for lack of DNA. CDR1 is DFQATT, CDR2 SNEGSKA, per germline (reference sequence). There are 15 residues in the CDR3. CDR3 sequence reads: CSASPTLGLQETQYF.

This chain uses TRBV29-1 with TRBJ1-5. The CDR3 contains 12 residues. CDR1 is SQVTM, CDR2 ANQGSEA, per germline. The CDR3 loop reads CSVLVGNQPQHF. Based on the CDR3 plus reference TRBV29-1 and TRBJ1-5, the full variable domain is SAVISQKPSRDICQRGTSLTIQCQVDSQVTMMFWYRQQPGQSLTLIATANQGSEATYESGFVIDKFPISRPNLTFSTLTVSNMSPEDSSIYLCSVLVGNQPQHFGDGTRLSIL.

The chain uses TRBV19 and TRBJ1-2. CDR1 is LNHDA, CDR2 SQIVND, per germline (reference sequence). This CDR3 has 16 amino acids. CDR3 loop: CASSGRRDQVNYGYTF.

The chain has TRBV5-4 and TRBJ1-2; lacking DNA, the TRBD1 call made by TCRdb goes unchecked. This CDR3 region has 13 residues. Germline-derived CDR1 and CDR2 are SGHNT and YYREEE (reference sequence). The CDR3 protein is CASRPGQRYGYTF.

The chain's CDR3 is CSVEAGQGGEKLFF. The chain employs TRBV29-1 and TRBJ1-4; TCRdb reports TRBD1, a call that lacks DNA to check it against. Per the germline V gene, CDR1 is SQVTM and CDR2 is ANQGSEA. The CDR3 runs 14 residues.

The CDR3 loop is CASSSRQGATGELFF. The chain recombines TRBV7-2 with TRBJ2-2; TCRdb designates TRBD1, a call that cannot be tested without DNA. The CDR3 loop spans 15 amino acids. Germline assignment: CDR1 SGHTA and CDR2 FQGNSA.

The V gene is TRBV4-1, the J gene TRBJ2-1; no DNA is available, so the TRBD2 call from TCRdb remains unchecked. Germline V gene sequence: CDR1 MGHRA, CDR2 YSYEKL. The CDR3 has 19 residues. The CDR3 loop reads CASSHRGSSGSEMFNEQFF.

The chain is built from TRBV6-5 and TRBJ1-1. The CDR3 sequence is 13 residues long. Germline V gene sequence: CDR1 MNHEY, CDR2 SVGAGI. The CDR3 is CASRLVEYTEAFF.